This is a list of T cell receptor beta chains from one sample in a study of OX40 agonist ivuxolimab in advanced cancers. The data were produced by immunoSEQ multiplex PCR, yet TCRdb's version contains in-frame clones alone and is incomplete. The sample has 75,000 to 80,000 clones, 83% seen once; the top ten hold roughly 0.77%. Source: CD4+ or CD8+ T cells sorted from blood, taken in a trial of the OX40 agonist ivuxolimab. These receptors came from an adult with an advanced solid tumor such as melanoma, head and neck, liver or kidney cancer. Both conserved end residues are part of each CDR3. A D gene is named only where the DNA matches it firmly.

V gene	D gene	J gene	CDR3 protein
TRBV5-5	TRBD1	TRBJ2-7	CASSSGTVSYEQYF
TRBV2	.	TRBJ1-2	CASSKDYYGYTF
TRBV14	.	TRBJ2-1	CASSQVTSRLEIYEQFF
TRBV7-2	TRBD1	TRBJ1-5	CASSLKAGGQPQHF
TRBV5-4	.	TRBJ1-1	CASSSDKGTEAFF
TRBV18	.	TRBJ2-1	CASSTVGGPNNEQFF
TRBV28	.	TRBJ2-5	CASSSQGTETQYF
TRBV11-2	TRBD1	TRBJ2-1	CASSTPSQGAEQFF
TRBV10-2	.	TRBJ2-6	CASSDRVVAGANVLTF
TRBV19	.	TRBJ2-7	CASSARPGYEQYF
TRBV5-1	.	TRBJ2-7	CASSWRVGSYEQYF
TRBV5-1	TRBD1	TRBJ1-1	CASSQSNRGPNTEAFF
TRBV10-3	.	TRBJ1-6	CAISESLGQGDSPLHF
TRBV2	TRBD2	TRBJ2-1	CASRRGREGYNEQFF
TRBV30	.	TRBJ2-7	CAWSARGGKEQYF
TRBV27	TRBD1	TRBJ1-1	CASSLLSFRAGGDKAFF
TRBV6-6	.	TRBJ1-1	CASSYPSEGNTEAFF
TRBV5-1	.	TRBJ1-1	CASSRAGPVVMNTEAFF
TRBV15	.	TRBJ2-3	CATSRALARSTDTQYF
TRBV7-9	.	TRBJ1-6	CASSPSRGRSLHF